This T cell receptor (beta chain) stems from a study of T-cell reconstitution after alpha-beta-depleted transplantation in children listed by TCRdb under 2016. A note on the overall study: Using TCR repertoire profiling, the study quantitatively followed how T-cell immune reconstitution unfolded in children after TCRalphabeta/CD19-depleted allogeneic hematopoietic cell transplantation.

Library construction relied on PCR. These reads were obtained on an Illumina HiSeq 2500. To normalize quantification of the TCRbeta repertoire, the TCR libraries were built with molecular barcoding that relied on unique molecular identifiers. TCRdb trimmed the raw reads at Q25, called clones with MiXCR and kept productive beta chains. Entries that share a CDR3 protein sequence are merged under the most common genes and DNA. The sample has some 400,000 distinct CDR3 sequences on record, roughly 21% of them singletons. 3.5% to 4% of the sample lies in the top ten. Comments on this clonotype: Its antigen is currently not known. The input lacks base qualities; no much larger clone sits a single base away.

The cysteine opens and the phenylalanine closes a CDR3 of 15 amino acids. Kept here is only the CDR3 DNA, which spans 45 bases and is read in frame from base 1. From V the trimming removes 5 bases and from J it removes 2 bases, while the gene matches leave 6 bases of the junction unaccounted for. This receptor was taken from a human donor who donated a stem cell graft to a child with acute myeloid leukemia. The material was PBMCs from the stem cell graft donor, obtained from the stem cell graft. This sequence uses TRBV12-3 or TRBV12-4 and TRBJ2-1; TRBD1 agrees with 7 junctional bases. The sequence in DNA is TGTGCCAGCAGTCGGGACAGAGGCACCTACAATGAGCAGTTCTTC. It translates as CASSRDRGTYNEQFF.